The rows below give T cell receptor beta chains drawn from one sample of a study of T cells in Graves' hyperthyroidism and ophthalmopathy. MiXCR was run by TCRdb on the multiplex PCR reads, yielding one entry per CDR3 protein. The data show 700,000 or so distinct CDR3 sequences, approximately 15% seen once. Sample: blood. The receptors shown here come from a woman aged 45-65 years with Graves' ophthalmopathy. Both conserved end residues are part of each CDR3. The order of the fields is clone size, V gene, D gene, J gene, CDR3 DNA, CDR3 protein. The D gene is left open where the match is weak. Clone sizes are given selectively: once, few, many, or a class where the clone is expanded.

many	TRBV5-1	TRBD1	TRBJ1-1	TGCGCCAGCAGCGAGACAGGGGGAATGAACACTGAAGCTTTCTTT	CASSETGGMNTEAFF
many	TRBV11-2	-	TRBJ1-1	TGTGCCAGCAGCCCTCTTGTAGGCACTGAAGCTTTCTTT	CASSPLVGTEAFF
many	TRBV10-3	TRBD1	TRBJ2-2	TGTGCCACTGGACAGGGGAACACCGGGGAGCTGTTTTTT	CATGQGNTGELFF
many	TRBV11-1	TRBD2	TRBJ2-1	TGTGCCAGCAGCTTAAGGAGTCTAGCGGGAGGTAGTGAGCAGTTCTTC	CASSLRSLAGGSEQFF
-	TRBV7-9	TRBD2	TRBJ2-1	TGTGCCAGCAGCCTACTAGCGGGAGGGCTCGGTGAGCAGTTCTTC	CASSLLAGGLGEQFF
-	TRBV28	-	TRBJ1-1	TGTGCCAGCAGTCTTTTCCACTCCCAGGGAAGGGGTGAAGCTTTCTTT	CASSLFHSQGRGEAFF
-	TRBV28	TRBD1	TRBJ1-2	TGTGCCAGCAGTTTTGACAGGGGGCGCGTTCTCCCTCATGGCTACACCTTC	CASSFDRGRVLPHGYTF
few	TRBV12-3/TRBV12-4	TRBD2	TRBJ2-2	TGTGCCAGCAGTTTACTAGCGGGAGGGATCGGGAAGCTGTTTTTT	CASSLLAGGIGKLFF
few	TRBV4-2	TRBD2	TRBJ2-5	TGTGCCAGCAGCCAAGGTTTAGCGGGAGGAGGGGAGACCCAGTACTTC	CASSQGLAGGGETQYF
-	TRBV20-1	TRBD2	TRBJ2-7	TGCAGTGCACTAGCGGGAGTCTACGAGCAGTACTTC	CSALAGVYEQYF
many	TRBV18	TRBD2	TRBJ2-1	TGTGCCAGCTCACGCTTGGGAGCGGGAAACTACAATGAGCAGTTCTTC	CASSRLGAGNYNEQFF
many	TRBV6-2/TRBV6-3	TRBD1	TRBJ2-1	TGTGCCAGCAGAACGACAGGGGGTATGGGGAATGAGCAGTTCTTC	CASRTTGGMGNEQFF
many	TRBV30	TRBD1	TRBJ1-1	TGTGCCTGGAGTTCGTACAGGGGATATTCCACTGAAGCTTTCTTT	CAWSSYRGYSTEAFF
many	TRBV10-3	-	TRBJ2-7	TGTGCCTCGTCCAGAAATGCAGGGAGGGACAAGTACGAGCAGTACTTC	CASSRNAGRDKYEQYF
many	TRBV7-9	TRBD1	TRBJ2-1	TGTACTCATACAGGGGAAGGGGATGGGTACAATGAGCAGTTCTTC	CTHTGEGDGYNEQFF
once	TRBV9	TRBD1	TRBJ2-7	TGTGCCAGCAGCAGGACAGGGAACCACGAGCAGTACTTC	CASSRTGNHEQYF
-	TRBV10-3	-	TRBJ1-1	TGTGCCATCATAAGTCAGGGGAACACTGAAGCTTTCTTT	CAIISQGNTEAFF
many	TRBV9	TRBD2	TRBJ2-1	TGTGCCAGCACCCTCGGGACTAGCGGATATGAGCAGTTCTTC	CASTLGTSGYEQFF
-	TRBV15	TRBD2	TRBJ2-1	TGTGCCACCGGCGGGCTAGCGGGAGACAATGAGCAGTTCTTC	CATGGLAGDNEQFF
-	TRBV14	TRBD2	TRBJ2-3	TGTGCCAGCAGCCAAGAAGGTTACGGGAGGGCCCCAGATACGCAGTATTTT	CASSQEGYGRAPDTQYF
few	TRBV13	TRBD2	TRBJ2-1	TGTGCCAGCAGCTCCTCGACTAGCGTTCTTGAGCAGTTCTTC	CASSSSTSVLEQFF
many	TRBV20-1	TRBD2	TRBJ2-3	TGCAGTGCTAGAGGGCTAGCGGGAATAGATACGCAGTATTTT	CSARGLAGIDTQYF
many	TRBV9	TRBD2	TRBJ2-7	TGTGCCAGCAGCTCGGGACTAGCGAGTGTGGACGAGCAGTACTTC	CASSSGLASVDEQYF
-	TRBV28	-	TRBJ2-1	TGTGCCAGCAGCCAAACGGATTACAATGAGCAGTTCTTC	CASSQTDYNEQFF
few	TRBV7-9	-	TRBJ2-2	TGTGCCAGCAGCCCCAACAGGGACACCGGGGAGCTGTTTTTT	CASSPNRDTGELFF
few	TRBV5-6	TRBD2	TRBJ2-5	TGTGCCAGCAGCCTCCTGGGACTAGCGGCAGGCGGGGGGACCCAGTACTTC	CASSLLGLAAGGGTQYF
-	TRBV19	-	TRBJ2-3	TGTGCCAGTAGTATTAGGAGGGCAGATACGCAGTATTTT	CASSIRRADTQYF
-	TRBV9	-	TRBJ2-3	TGTGCCAGCAGCAGAGATTCAGATACGCAGTATTTT	CASSRDSDTQYF
many	TRBV7-2	-	TRBJ1-3	TGTGCCAGCAGCTTAGCTTCCGGAAACACCATATATTTT	CASSLASGNTIYF
many	TRBV6-1	-	TRBJ1-2	TGTGCCAGCAGTCCGCGCCTTCAGGGAGACTATGGCTACACCTTC	CASSPRLQGDYGYTF
few	TRBV5-1	-	TRBJ2-7	TGCGCCAGCAGCTTGGGGCTGGACTACGAGCAGTACTTC	CASSLGLDYEQYF
many	TRBV20-1	TRBD2	TRBJ2-3	TGCAGTGCTCATAGCGGGAGGGGCCCAGATACGCAGTATTTT	CSAHSGRGPDTQYF
few	TRBV5-1	-	TRBJ2-5	TGCGCCAGCAGCTTGGTTGGGCGACTCTGGGAGACCCAGTACTTC	CASSLVGRLWETQYF
many	TRBV6-2/TRBV6-3	TRBD2	TRBJ2-3	TGTGCCAGCAGCCCGTGGACTAGCGGGAAAGATACGCAGTATTTT	CASSPWTSGKDTQYF
-	TRBV6-2/TRBV6-3	-	TRBJ2-2	TGTGCCAGCAGACGAGCGGCACTTATCACCGGGGAGCTGTTTTTT	CASRRAALITGELFF
many	TRBV20-1	TRBD2	TRBJ2-7	TGCAGTGCTTCTGGTGGACTAGCGGCAACCTTCTACGAGCAGTACTTC	CSASGGLAATFYEQYF
many	TRBV20-1	-	TRBJ1-2	TGCAGTGCTAGAGACCGAGCAAGTGGTGGAGGCTACACCTTC	CSARDRASGGGYTF
-	TRBV18	TRBD2	TRBJ2-1	TGTGCCAGCTCACCACCCCGGACTAGCGGGAGGCCCTACAATGAGCAGTTCTTC	CASSPPRTSGRPYNEQFF
many	TRBV5-1	-	TRBJ2-1	TGCGCCAGCAGCTTGGACTCCGGATCCTTCACCGGTGAGCAGTTCTTC	CASSLDSGSFTGEQFF
few	TRBV24-1	-	TRBJ1-1	TGTGCCACCAGTGGGCCGAACACTGAAGCTTTCTTT	CATSGPNTEAFF
few	TRBV4-1	-	TRBJ2-5	TGCGCCAGCAGCCAAGAAGGGGGAAAACAAGAGACCCAGTACTTC	CASSQEGGKQETQYF
-	TRBV6-1	-	TRBJ1-5	TGTGCCAGCAGGCTATACAGGGTGTATAGCAATCAGCCCCAGCATTTT	CASRLYRVYSNQPQHF
many	TRBV3-1	-	TRBJ1-1	TGTGCCAGCAGCCAAGAAAGGATTGGAGCTTTCTTT	CASSQERIGAFF
many	TRBV5-1	-	TRBJ1-1	TGTGCCAGCAGTTTACGGCAGACAAACACTGAAGCTTTCTTT	CASSLRQTNTEAFF
many	TRBV4-1	TRBD1	TRBJ1-1	TGCGCCAGCAGCTACGGACAGGGGGGATACACTGAAGCTTTCTTT	CASSYGQGGYTEAFF
many	TRBV7-3	TRBD2	TRBJ2-1	TGTGCCAGCAGCCTACGGGAGGGCGGGAGTAATGAGCAGTTCTTC	CASSLREGGSNEQFF
once	TRBV2	-	TRBJ2-2	TGTGCCAGCAGTGATTGGACCACCGGGGAGCTGTTTTTT	CASSDWTTGELFF
few	TRBV9	-	TRBJ1-2	TGTGCCAGCAGCCCCAACCCCGGGACAACTTATGGCTACACCTTC	CASSPNPGTTYGYTF
few	TRBV20-1	TRBD1	TRBJ2-5	TGCAGTGCTCGAGGACAGGGGGGGACCCAGTACTTC	CSARGQGGTQYF
many	TRBV29-1	TRBD2	TRBJ2-3	TGCAGCGTTCTACGGGGACTAGCGGGAGTAGGTTCAGATACGCAGTATTTT	CSVLRGLAGVGSDTQYF
many	TRBV7-2	-	TRBJ1-1	TGTGCCAGCAGCCCTCCGGGGAGGACTGAAGCTTTCTTT	CASSPPGRTEAFF
few	TRBV28	TRBD1	TRBJ2-7	TGTGCCAGCAGTCCCGGGACAGGGCGCGAGCAGTACTTC	CASSPGTGREQYF
many	TRBV2	-	TRBJ1-1	TGTGCCAGCATGGAAGGGCCCTATCTTGAGGTGAACACTGAAGCTTTCTTT	CASMEGPYLEVNTEAFF
many	TRBV5-1	-	TRBJ2-7	TGCGCCAGCAGCTTGACAGAATCCTACGAGCAGTACTTC	CASSLTESYEQYF